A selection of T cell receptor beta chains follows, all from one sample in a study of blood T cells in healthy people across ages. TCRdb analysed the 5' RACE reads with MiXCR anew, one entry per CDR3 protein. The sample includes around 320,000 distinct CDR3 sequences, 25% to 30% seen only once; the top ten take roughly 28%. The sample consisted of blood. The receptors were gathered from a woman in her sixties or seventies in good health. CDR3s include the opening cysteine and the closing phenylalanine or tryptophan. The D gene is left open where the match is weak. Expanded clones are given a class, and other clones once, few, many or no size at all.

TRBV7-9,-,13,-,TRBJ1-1,TGTGCCAGCAGCTTAGTGACGAACACTGAAGCTTTCTTT,CASSLVTNTEAFF
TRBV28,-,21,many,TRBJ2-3,TGTGCCAGCAGTTTATTAGGTCGGTGGGGACACAGGGCCTCTAGCACAGATACGCAGTATTTT,CASSLLGRWGHRASSTDTQYF
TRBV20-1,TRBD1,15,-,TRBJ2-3,TGCAGTGCCATACCGGGACAGGAGAGCACAGATACGCAGTATTTT,CSAIPGQESTDTQYF
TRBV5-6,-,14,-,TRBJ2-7,TGTGCCAGCAGCTTGGGACAGCTAACCTACGAGCAGTACTTC,CASSLGQLTYEQYF
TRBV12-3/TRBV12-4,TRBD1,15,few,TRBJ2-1,TGTGCCAGCAGTTTGCGGGACAGGGATAACAATGAGCAGTTCTTC,CASSLRDRDNNEQFF
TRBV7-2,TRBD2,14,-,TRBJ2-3,TGTGCCAGCAGCGTCAGCGGGGTCACAGATACGCAGTATTTT,CASSVSGVTDTQYF
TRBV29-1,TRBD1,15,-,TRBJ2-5,TGCAGCGTTGCAGGATCACAGGGGTACCAAGAGACCCAGTACTTC,CSVAGSQGYQETQYF
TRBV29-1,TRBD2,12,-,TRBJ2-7,TGCAGCGCGACCGGGAGGGAATACGAGCAGTACTTC,CSATGREYEQYF
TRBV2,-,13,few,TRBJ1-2,TGTGCCAGCAGTGCCTACATGGCCTATGGCTACACCTTC,CASSAYMAYGYTF
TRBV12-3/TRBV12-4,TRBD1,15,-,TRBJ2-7,TGTGCCAGCAGTTTAGTGGGGACAGGGGGCGCCGAGCAGTACTTC,CASSLVGTGGAEQYF
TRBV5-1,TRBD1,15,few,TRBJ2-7,TGCGCCAGCAGCGGACAGGGGGCCGACTCTCGCGAGCAGTACTTC,CASSGQGADSREQYF
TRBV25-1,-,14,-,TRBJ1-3,TGTGCCAGCAGTGAAGGGGGCTCTGGAAACACCATATATTTT,CASSEGGSGNTIYF
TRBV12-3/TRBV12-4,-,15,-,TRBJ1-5,TGTGCCAGCAGCTTAGCTTGGGGAGAGGAACAGCCCCAGCATTTT,CASSLAWGEEQPQHF
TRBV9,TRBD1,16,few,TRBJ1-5,TGTGCCAGCAGCGCAACCGGGACAGGACGGGGGCAGCCCCAGCATTTT,CASSATGTGRGQPQHF
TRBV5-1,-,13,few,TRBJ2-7,TGCGCCAGCAGCTTGGATAAGAAGTACGAGCAGTACTTC,CASSLDKKYEQYF
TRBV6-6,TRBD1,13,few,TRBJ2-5,TGTGCCAGCAGCCACAGGGGACAAGAGACCCAGTACTTC,CASSHRGQETQYF
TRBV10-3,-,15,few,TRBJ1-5,TGTGCCATCAGTGAAGCGGCCGGGGGCAATCAGCCCCAGCATTTT,CAISEAAGGNQPQHF
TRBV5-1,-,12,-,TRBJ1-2,TGCGCCAGCAGCTTGCAGGGGAGCGGCTACACCTTC,CASSLQGSGYTF
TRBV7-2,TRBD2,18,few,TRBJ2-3,TGTGCCAGCAGCTTAGCAGCGGGAGGGGGGGGAGACACAGATACGCAGTATTTT,CASSLAAGGGGDTDTQYF
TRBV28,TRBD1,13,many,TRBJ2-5,TGTGCCAGCAGTGTGGGGACAGTTGAGACCCAGTACTTC,CASSVGTVETQYF
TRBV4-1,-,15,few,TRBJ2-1,TGCGCCAGCAGCCAATCTAGCGCTCGGCCCCATGAGCAGTTCTTC,CASSQSSARPHEQFF
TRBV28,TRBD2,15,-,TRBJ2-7,TGTGCCAGCCGACCGGGACTACCGAGCTCCTACGAGCAGTACTTC,CASRPGLPSSYEQYF
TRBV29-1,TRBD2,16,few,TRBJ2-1,TGCAGCGTGCAAAACCCTAGCGGGAGGGCCAGAAATGAGCAGTTCTTC,CSVQNPSGRARNEQFF
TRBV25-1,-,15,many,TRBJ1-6,TGTGCCAGCAGTGAACCAGGGAGCTATAATTCACCCCTCCACTTT,CASSEPGSYNSPLHF
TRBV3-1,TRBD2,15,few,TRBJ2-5,TGTGCCAGCAGCCAGAGGGCTAGCGGAGGGGAGACCCAGTACTTC,CASSQRASGGETQYF
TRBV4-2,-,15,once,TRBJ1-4,TGTGCCAGCAGCCTCGAGGAGGGAGCTAATGAAAAACTGTTTTTT,CASSLEEGANEKLFF
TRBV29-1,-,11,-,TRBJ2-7,TGCAGCGTTAAGAGCTCCTACGAGCAGTACTTC,CSVKSSYEQYF
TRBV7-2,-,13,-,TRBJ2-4,TGTGCCAGCAGCTTAGATCGGGGAGACATTCAGTACTTC,CASSLDRGDIQYF
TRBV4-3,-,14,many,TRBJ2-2,TGCGCCAGCAAGGTTTGGGAGTTGGACGGGGAGCTGTTTTTT,CASKVWELDGELFF
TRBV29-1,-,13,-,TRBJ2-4,TGCAGCGTCAAGACGGGGAAAGGAAACATTCAGTACTTC,CSVKTGKGNIQYF
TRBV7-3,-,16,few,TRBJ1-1,TGTGCCAGCAGCTTAAACGGGGGGCGAAAGGACACTGAAGCTTTCTTT,CASSLNGGRKDTEAFF
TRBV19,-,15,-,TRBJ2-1,TGTGCCAGTAGTATGGGCAGCATCTCCTACAATGAGCAGTTCTTC,CASSMGSISYNEQFF
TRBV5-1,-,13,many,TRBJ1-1,TGCGCCAGCAGCCCCAGACAATACACTGAAGCTTTCTTT,CASSPRQYTEAFF